The TCR beta chain under discussion was sequenced for a study of Graves' ophthalmopathy and Graves' hyperthyroidism. TCR beta CDR3 amplification used RNA transcripts. First-round RT-PCR employed HTBI primers, with a second-round multiplex PCR after it. MiXCR was run by TCRdb on the multiplex PCR reads, yielding one entry per CDR3 protein. Found here are about 170,000 distinct CDR3 sequences, roughly two fifths of them singletons; the top ten hold roughly 6%. Trimming removed 1 base from V and 7 bases from J, with 17 bases in between. The CDR3 spans 15 residues. The germline V gene has CDR1 DFQATT and CDR2 SNEGSKA (reference sequence). Study results and limitations: Most thyroid clonotypes expanded beyond 0.001 frequency were also found in blood.

This clonotype was seen many times. The antigen remains unidentified. The sample consisted of peripheral blood. The chain has TRBV20-1 and TRBJ2-4; tentative D call: TRBD1 (6 bases). The TCR sequence derives from a woman between 35 and 50 years old with Graves' ophthalmopathy. The CDR3 is CSARGLRQEENIQYF. The CDR3, as DNA: TGCAGTGCTAGAGGACTCAGACAGGAGGAGAACATTCAGTACTTC.